This T cell receptor beta chain was recorded in a study of T-cell memory formation after mild COVID-19. Findings and limits, study-wide: Researchers report contracting CD4+ clones mostly in CM and EM, with CD8+ clones in EMRA. Balance between CD4 and CD8 was seen in clones contracting day 15 to 85, and a CD4+ lean was seen in later expanders.

TCR alpha and TCR beta cDNA libraries carrying sample barcodes and UMIs were produced by 5'RACE using constant-segment primers. In TCRdb, the 5' RACE reads were re-called with MiXCR into one record per CDR3 protein. Of 160,000 or so distinct CDR3 sequences in the sample, roughly 28% were seen once. This CDR3 is built from 24 residues. The germline CDR1 and CDR2 sequences are SGHVS and FQNEAQ. Unmatched junction bases numbered 28, after V lost 2 bases and J lost 1 base. To note about this clonotype: Its target is unknown.

Sequenced sample: PBMCs or a T cell subset sorted from them (not recorded which). This TCR came from an adult woman who had mild COVID-19 (a few samples of this study predate the infection). Cell type and time point are not known. The J gene is TRBJ2-3, the V gene TRBV7-8; TRBD2 agrees at 9 bases. The CDR3 spells CASSLKGFMRASGTSWAGTDTQYF. The CDR3 DNA is TGTGCCAGCAGCTTAAAGGGCTTCATGAGGGCTAGCGGGACGAGTTGGGCAGGCACAGATACGCAGTATTTT.